The 26 T cell receptor beta chains listed next were all sequenced from one sample in a study of blood T cell repertoires in COVID-19 (dated by TCRdb to the early 2020s). The library relied on the immunoSEQ multiplex PCR assay. TCRdb holds this immuneACCESS table with in-frame rearrangements only. Some clones are missing; in checked studies, unresolved V genes explain under half, and the rest has no known cause. The sample table records 150,000 to 200,000 clones; around 86% of these occur just once. Approximately 6.7% of the sample rests with the top ten. The sample comprised peripheral blood. Source of these receptors: a man in his forties or fifties with acute or convalescent COVID-19.

The genes are TRBV11-2 and TRBJ2-2; TRBD2 matches at 7 bases. The V segment lost 8 bases and the J segment 4 bases; nucleotides outside the gene matches: 7. CDR1 is SGHAT, CDR2 FQNNGV, per germline. This CDR3 comprises 14 residues. The CDR3 loop reads CASRNSGGTGELFF. The CDR3 DNA is TGTGCCAGCCGAAACTCGGGGGGCACCGGGGAGCTGTTTTTT.

The CDR3 is CAWSPQGNQPQHF. The CDR3 DNA reads TGTGCCTGGAGTCCACAGGGGAATCAGCCCCAGCATTTT. V gene TRBV30 combines with J gene TRBJ1-5; 7 nucleotides match TRBD1. The CDR3 contains 13 residues. V was clipped by 2 bases and J by 4 bases; unmatched bases: 2. Germline values: CDR1 GTSNPN, CDR2 SVGIG (reference sequence).

V gene TRBV18 combines with J gene TRBJ2-5, with D possibly TRBD1 on 5 matching bases. Germline assignment: CDR1 KGHSH and CDR2 LQKENI. Trimming took off 8 bases at V and 2 bases at J, with 15 bases between the two ends. This CDR3 has 14 amino acids. The CDR3 DNA is TGTGCCAGCAGCCCAGGGAAGGGGCAAGAGACCCAGTACTTC. Amino acids: CASSPGKGQETQYF.

The V gene is TRBV5-1, the J gene TRBJ2-7; 10 positions match TRBD1. V dropped 4 bases and J dropped 5; count of bases not matched to a gene: 9. The germline gives CDR1 SGHRS, CDR2 YFSETQ. The CDR3 extends over 15 amino acids. The DNA for the CDR3 is TGCGCCAGCAGCCCACACTCCGGGACAGGGGACGAGCAGTACTTC. This codes for CASSPHSGTGDEQYF.

V is TRBV10-3 and J is TRBJ1-2, with 7 bases lining up with TRBD1. Germline-derived CDR1 and CDR2 are ENHRY and SYGVKD. The CDR3 spans 15 residues. Trimming at V came to 3 bases and at J to 3 bases, leaving 7 bases not matched to a gene. DNA for the CDR3: TGTGCCATCAGTGAAGAGAACAGGGGCGACTATGGCTACACCTTC. It encodes CAISEENRGDYGYTF.

The chain is built from TRBV18 and TRBJ2-5; perhaps TRBD2 as D (6 bases). The V end was cut by 2 bases, the J end by 5 bases, with 9 bases between. The CDR3 totals 13 residues. Per germline, CDR1 KGHSH and CDR2 LQKENI. CDR3 protein: CASSPTAGETQYF. CDR3 coding DNA: TGTGCCAGCTCACCAACGGCGGGGGAGACCCAGTACTTC.

On this clone: The junction departs from the called germline gene at one end, perhaps through a read error. The chain recombines TRBV7-6 with TRBJ2-5; TRBD1 might be the D (6 bases). Germline CDR1 reads SGHVS; CDR2 reads FNYEAQ. CDR3 length: 13 residues. CDR3 protein: CASSYRQEDTQYF. DNA for the CDR3: TGTGCCAGCAGCTATCGACAGGAAGATACCCAGTACTTC.

The V gene is TRBV5-4, the J gene TRBJ2-1; 14 nucleotides agree with TRBD2. V shed 0 bases, J shed 7 bases, and the junction held 9 bases outside the gene matches. This CDR3 comprises 18 residues. Germline V CDR1 and CDR2: SGHNT, YYREEE (reference sequence). CDR3 sequence: CASSLGLAGGAFWNEQFF. CDR3 coding DNA: TGTGCCAGCAGCTTGGGACTAGCGGGGGGGGCGTTTTGGAATGAGCAGTTCTTC.

The CDR3 coding sequence is TGTGCCACCCGAAGAGGGGATACGCAGTATTTT. Encoded protein: CATRRGDTQYF. The chain employs TRBV27 and TRBJ2-3, with D maybe TRBD2 (5 bases). The CDR3 sequence is 11 residues long. V was clipped by 10 bases and J by 6 bases, with 11 bases between them. The germline V gene encodes CDR1 MNHEY and CDR2 SMNVEV (reference sequence).

The V gene is TRBV12-3 or TRBV12-4, the J gene TRBJ2-1; D might be TRBD2 (6 bases). With 6 bases removed from V and 10 bases from J, the gap between germline ends came to 10 bases. The CDR3 runs to 11 residues. CDR3 residues: CASSPAGEQFF. Here the CDR3 DNA reads TGTGCCAGCAGCCCCGCGGGGGAGCAGTTCTTC.

As to this clone: This specimen includes other DNA sequences encoding the same CDR3. This rearrangement joins TRBV18 to TRBJ2-5; 8 nucleotides line up with TRBD2. CDR3 length: 14 amino acids. Germline V gene data show CDR1 as KGHSH and CDR2 as LQKENI. The J segment lost 2 bases and the V segment lost 3 bases, leaving 2 bases of the junction unmatched. The CDR3 loop is CASSPPSGQETQYF. CDR3 coding DNA: TGTGCCAGCTCACCCCCTAGCGGGCAAGAGACCCAGTACTTC.

The rearrangement uses TRBV11-2 and TRBJ2-2; D may be TRBD2 (5 bases). Trimming removed 1 base at V and 4 bases at J, with 10 bases between. CDR1 is SGHAT and CDR2 is FQNNGV in the germline V gene. The CDR3 consists of 15 residues. The CDR3 sequence is CASSLGLSTTGELFF. Here the CDR3 DNA reads TGTGCCAGCAGCTTAGGACTAAGTACCACCGGGGAGCTGTTTTTT.

The chain employs TRBV27 and TRBJ2-3; D is undetermined. V gave up 6 bases and J gave up 0 bases, with 13 bases separating them. CDR1 and CDR2 from the germline V gene are MNHEY and SMNVEV (reference sequence). CDR3 size: 15 residues. CDR3 sequence: CASRLVRSSTDTQYF. The CDR3 bases are TGTGCCAGCAGACTCGTCCGATCTAGCACAGATACGCAGTATTTT.

The J gene is TRBJ1-2, the V gene TRBV20-1; D possibly corresponds to TRBD1 (5 bases). V gave up 3 bases and J gave up 6 bases, with 8 bases separating them. CDR3 size: 11 residues. Germline V gives CDR1 DFQATT, CDR2 SNEGSKA (reference sequence). CDR3 in DNA: TGCAGTGCTAGGAGCAGGGATGGCTACACCTTC. This sequence encodes CSARSRDGYTF.

This clone was recorded once. This chain connects TRBV14 to TRBJ1-4, with 9 bases fitting TRBD1. The CDR3 runs to 16 residues. V was clipped by 0 bases and J by 7 bases; unmatched bases: 6. The germline V gene has CDR1 SGHDN and CDR2 FVKESK. The CDR3: CASSQEGGTGFEKLFF. Here the CDR3 DNA reads TGTGCCAGCAGCCAAGAGGGCGGGACAGGGTTTGAAAAACTGTTTTTT.

The chain combines TRBV15 with TRBJ2-7; a weak D match, TRBD1 (6 bases). The germline CDR1 and CDR2 sequences are LNHNV and YYDKDF (reference sequence). V lost 5 bases and J lost 6, with 23 bases in between. The CDR3 spans 16 residues. CDR3 sequence: CATSVARQGPGSEQYF. In DNA, the CDR3 is TGTGCCACCAGCGTCGCCAGGCAGGGGCCAGGCAGCGAGCAGTACTTC.

The chain recombines TRBV5-4 with TRBJ2-7, with a weak D call TRBD1 (6 bases). This CDR3 is 13 amino acids long. V lost 4 bases and J 4 bases, leaving 12 bases between the germline ends. Germline loops: CDR1 SGHNT, CDR2 YYREEE (reference sequence). CDR3 bases: TGTGCCAGCAGCCTTCAGGGGTCGTACGAGCAGTACTTC. As protein: CASSLQGSYEQYF.

In its sample, this clone was seen once. The sample carries other DNA sequences with the same CDR3. J is TRBJ1-5 and V is TRBV27, with a possible D match to TRBD1 (6 bases). V was clipped by 5 bases and J by 3 bases, with 11 bases between them. This CDR3 has 14 residues. Germline CDR1 reads MNHEY; CDR2 reads SMNVEV (reference sequence). This chain's CDR3 is CASSVTGDNQPQHF. The CDR3 nucleotides are TGTGCCAGCAGTGTGACAGGAGACAATCAGCCCCAGCATTTT.

This sequence joins TRBV7-2 and TRBJ1-6, with TRBD1 matching 8 bases. Germline V lookup: CDR1 SGHTA, CDR2 FQGNSA. CDR3 length equals 13 residues. V gave up 5 bases and J gave up 11 bases; unmatched junction bases: 5. The CDR3 region is CASSVGQGTPLHF. CDR3 sequence (DNA): TGTGCCAGCAGCGTCGGACAGGGTACACCCCTCCACTTT. Based on the CDR3 plus reference TRBV7-2 and TRBJ1-6, the full variable domain is GAGVSQSPSNKVTEKGKDVELRCDPISGHTALYWYRQSLGQGLEFLIYFQGNSAPDKSGLPSDRFSAERTGGSVSTLTIQRTQQEDSAVYLCASSVGQGTPLHFGNGTRLTVT.

V usage is TRBV9 and J usage is TRBJ2-1, with D unresolved. CDR3 size: 16 residues. The V gene lost 0 bases and the J gene lost 2 bases, with 12 bases spanning the gap. The germline V gene has CDR1 SGDLS and CDR2 YYNGEE. CDR3 nucleotide sequence: TGTGCCAGCAGCGTAGTTCCCCGGCTAGCCTACAATGAGCAGTTCTTC. Amino acid sequence: CASSVVPRLAYNEQFF.

The chain joins TRBV9 to TRBJ1-3; D remains ambiguous. CDR3 length equals 16 residues. Trimming took off 1 base at V and 0 bases at J, with 11 bases between the two ends. Germline V gene sequence: CDR1 SGDLS, CDR2 YYNGEE. The DNA for the CDR3 is TGTGCCAGCAGCGTATCCGGCGGGGACTCTGGAAACACCATATATTTT. This sequence encodes CASSVSGGDSGNTIYF.

The genes are TRBV11-1 and TRBJ2-2; D is possibly TRBD1 (6 bases). The CDR3 has 13 residues. Germline V gene data show CDR1 as SGHAT and CDR2 as FQDESV (reference sequence). The V and J ends lost 7 bases and 1 base respectively, with 7 bases between them. CDR3 sequence reads: CASTTGNTGELFF. Written as DNA, the CDR3 is TGTGCCAGCACGACAGGGAACACCGGGGAGCTGTTTTTT. Together with reference TRBV11-1 and TRBJ2-2, the CDR3 gives the full variable domain: EAEVAQSPRYKITEKSQAVAFWCDPISGHATLYWYRQILGQGPELLVQFQDESVVDDSQLPKDRFSAERLKGVDSTLKIQPAELGDSAMYLCASTTGNTGELFFGEGSRLTVL.

The chain employs TRBV19 and TRBJ1-5, with 8 bases matching TRBD1. This CDR3 spans 13 amino acids. CDR1 is LNHDA, CDR2 SQIVND, per germline (reference sequence). V lost 9 bases and J lost 0; bases outside the gene matches: 1. The CDR3 spells CASDRGSNQPQHF. CDR3 coding DNA: TGTGCCAGCGACAGGGGTAGCAATCAGCCCCAGCATTTT.

V is TRBV3-1 (or the pseudogene TRBV3-2) and J is TRBJ2-3, with TRBD2 matching over 7 bases. V shed 3 bases, J shed 4 bases, and the junction held 10 bases outside the gene matches. CDR3 size: 16 residues. In germline, CDR1 is LGHDT, CDR2 YNNKEL (reference sequence). The CDR3 reads CASSHRSGREPDTQYF. For the CDR3, the DNA is TGTGCCAGCAGCCACCGGTCGGGGAGGGAGCCAGATACGCAGTATTTT.

The rearrangement uses TRBV28 and TRBJ1-1, with 9 bases aligning to TRBD1. The CDR3 loop spans 18 amino acids. V shed 3 bases and J 0 bases; nucleotides not matched to a gene: 11. CDR1 MDHEN and CDR2 SYDVKM come from the germline V gene. CDR3 DNA: TGTGCCAGCAGTTTCCCCCGGACAGGGGTAACCGTGAACACTGAAGCTTTCTTT. It specifies CASSFPRTGVTVNTEAFF.

The rearrangement uses TRBV9 and TRBJ2-3; 8 nucleotides agree with TRBD2. The CDR3 runs to 15 residues. Per the germline V gene, CDR1 is SGDLS and CDR2 is YYNGEE. J lost 6 bases, V lost 0 bases, and 6 bases had no gene match. The CDR3 spells CASSVAGGPWDTQYF. CDR3 DNA sequence: TGTGCCAGCAGCGTAGCGGGGGGGCCTTGGGATACGCAGTATTTT.